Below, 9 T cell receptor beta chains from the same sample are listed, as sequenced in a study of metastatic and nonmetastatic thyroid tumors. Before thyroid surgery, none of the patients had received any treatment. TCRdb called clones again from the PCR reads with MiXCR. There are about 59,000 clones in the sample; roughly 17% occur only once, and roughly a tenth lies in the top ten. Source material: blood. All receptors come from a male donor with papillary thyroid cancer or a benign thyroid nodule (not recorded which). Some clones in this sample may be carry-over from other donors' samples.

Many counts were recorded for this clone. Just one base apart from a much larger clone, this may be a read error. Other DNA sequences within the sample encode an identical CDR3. In DNA, the CDR3 is TGTGCCAGCAGCCAGGCAAGCGCTGACTACGGCTCCGATGAGCAGTTCTTC. Protein product: CASSQASADYGSDEQFF. The V and J genes are TRBV4-2 and TRBJ2-1; perhaps TRBD2 as D (5 bases). The germline V and J ends were trimmed by 3 bases and 8 bases, with 23 bases remaining between them. From germline, CDR1 is LGHNA and CDR2 YNFKEQ. This CDR3 contains 17 residues.

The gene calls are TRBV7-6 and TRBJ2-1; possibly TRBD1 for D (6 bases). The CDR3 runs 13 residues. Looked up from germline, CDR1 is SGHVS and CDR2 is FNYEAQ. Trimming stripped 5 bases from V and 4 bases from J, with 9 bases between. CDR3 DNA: TGTGCCAGCAGCCCAGGACAGTACAATGAGCAGTTCTTC. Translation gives CASSPGQYNEQFF.

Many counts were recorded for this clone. Here the CDR3 DNA reads TGTGCCAGCAGGCAGGGGGATTCGGGTTCTAGCACAGATACGCAGTATTTT. It specifies CASRQGDSGSSTDTQYF. This sequence joins TRBV9 and TRBJ2-3, with 7 bases identical to TRBD1. This CDR3 has 17 amino acids. The germline gives CDR1 SGDLS, CDR2 YYNGEE. V lost 5 bases to trimming and J lost 0 bases; unmatched junction nucleotides: 12.

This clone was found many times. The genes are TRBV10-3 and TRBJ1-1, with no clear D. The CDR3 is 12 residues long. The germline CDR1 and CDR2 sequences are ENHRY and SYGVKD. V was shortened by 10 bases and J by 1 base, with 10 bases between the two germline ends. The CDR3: CATQDGNTEAFF. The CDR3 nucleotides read TGTGCCACCCAGGACGGGAACACTGAAGCTTTCTTT.

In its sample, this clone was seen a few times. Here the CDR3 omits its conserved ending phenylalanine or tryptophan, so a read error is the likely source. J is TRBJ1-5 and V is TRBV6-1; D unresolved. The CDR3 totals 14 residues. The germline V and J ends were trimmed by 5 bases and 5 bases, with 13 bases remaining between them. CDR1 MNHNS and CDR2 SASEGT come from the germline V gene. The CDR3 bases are TGTGCCAGCAGTACCCTCTGGGGTGATCAGCCCCAGCATCTT. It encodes CASSTLWGDQPQHL.

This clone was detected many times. The CDR3 DNA sequence: TGTGCCAGCAGTGCGGGGTTGGTTCGGCAGTACGTC. Its translation: CASSAGLVRQYV. This chain joins TRBV6-4 and TRBJ2-7; the D gene is possibly TRBD2 (5 bases). This CDR3 is 12 amino acids long. V shed 4 bases and J shed 9 bases, with 13 bases lying between them. Germline CDR1 and CDR2: MRHNA and SNTAGT.

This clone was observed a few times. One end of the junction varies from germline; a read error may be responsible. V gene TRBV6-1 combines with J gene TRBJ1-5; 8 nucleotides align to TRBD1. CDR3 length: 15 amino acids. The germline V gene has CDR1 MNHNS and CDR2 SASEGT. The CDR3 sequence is CASCEVTGGNQPQHF. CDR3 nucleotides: TGTGCCAGCTGTGAGGTGACAGGGGGCAATCAGCCCCAGCATTTT.

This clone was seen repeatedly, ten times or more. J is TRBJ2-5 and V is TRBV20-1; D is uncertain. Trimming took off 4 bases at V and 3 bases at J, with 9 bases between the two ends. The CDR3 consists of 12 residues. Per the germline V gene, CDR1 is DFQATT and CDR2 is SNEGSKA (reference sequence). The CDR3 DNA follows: TGCAGTGCTATTAGGGCAAAAGAGACCCAGTACTTC. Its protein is CSAIRAKETQYF.

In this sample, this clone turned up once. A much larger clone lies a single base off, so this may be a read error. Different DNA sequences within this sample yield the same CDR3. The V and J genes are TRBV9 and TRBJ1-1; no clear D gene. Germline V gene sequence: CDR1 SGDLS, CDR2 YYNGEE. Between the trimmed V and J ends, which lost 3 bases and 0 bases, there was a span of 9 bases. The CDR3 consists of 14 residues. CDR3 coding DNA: TGTGCCAGCAGCGCCGGCCGTTTGAACACTGAAGCTTTCTTT. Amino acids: CASSAGRLNTEAFF.